One sample yielded the 7 T cell receptor beta chains listed below, sequenced in a study of preoperative IRX-2 immunotherapy in early breast cancer. Profiled with immunoSEQ multiplex PCR; TCRdb holds only in-frame clones, not every one. The table includes 25,000 to 30,000 clones, around 90% detected once. Treatment meaning: preoperative locoregional IRX-2 cytokine immunotherapy. This sample was gathered from a patient treated with IRX-2 immunotherapy. These receptor sequences come from a human donor with breast cancer.

J is TRBJ2-2 and V is TRBV19, with 8 bases lining up with TRBD1. The J segment lost 0 bases and the V segment lost 6 bases, leaving 9 bases of the junction unmatched. CDR1 LNHDA and CDR2 SQIVND come from the germline V gene (reference sequence). This CDR3 spans 17 amino acids. The CDR3 region has the DNA TGTGCCAGTAGGCGCAGGGGGCCCGAACCGAACACCGGGGAGCTGTTTTTT. This gives the protein CASRRRGPEPNTGELFF.

The table lists this clone with a count of one. The genes are TRBV15 and TRBJ2-2, with a possible D match to TRBD1 (5 bases). The germline V and J ends were trimmed by 0 bases and 3 bases, with 8 bases remaining between them. Germline V gene sequence: CDR1 LNHNV, CDR2 YYDKDF (reference sequence). The CDR3 runs 15 residues. In DNA, the CDR3 is TGTGCCACCAGCAGAGACAGGGCACACACCGGGGAGCTGTTTTTT. Its protein product is CATSRDRAHTGELFF.

The J gene is TRBJ1-1, the V gene TRBV4-1; a possible D gene is TRBD1 (5 bases). The V end lost 4 bases, the J end lost 0 bases, and 12 bases lay between the germline ends. The CDR3 is 15 residues long. Germline lookup yields CDR1 MGHRA and CDR2 YSYEKL. In DNA form, the CDR3 reads TGCGCCAGCAGCCCTAATCAGGGTATGAACACTGAAGCTTTCTTT. Protein product: CASSPNQGMNTEAFF.

The chain links TRBV27 to TRBJ2-6; unclear D gene. The CDR3 has 16 residues. Between the trimmed V and J ends, which lost 7 bases and 1 base, there was a span of 14 bases. Germline assignment: CDR1 MNHEY and CDR2 SMNVEV (reference sequence). This chain's CDR3 is CASNRQWGSGANVLTF. For the CDR3, the DNA is TGTGCCAGCAATCGGCAGTGGGGTTCTGGGGCCAACGTCCTGACTTTC.

The chain is built from TRBV5-4 and TRBJ2-2; D gene uncertain. From germline, CDR1 is SGHNT and CDR2 YYREEE (reference sequence). The CDR3 totals 14 residues. Between the trimmed V and J ends, which lost 0 bases and 7 bases, there was a span of 10 bases. The CDR3 bases are TGTGCCAGCAGCTTGGCTGGTAGGAACGGGGAGCTGTTTTTT. This translates into CASSLAGRNGELFF.

V and J are TRBV5-4 and TRBJ1-3; D is possibly TRBD1 (5 bases). CDR1 is SGHNT, CDR2 YYREEE, per germline (reference sequence). The ends were cut back, 0 bases at V and 1 base at J, with 8 bases in the middle. This CDR3 has 15 residues. DNA for the CDR3: TGTGCCAGCAGCTTGGCGGGACCGTCTGGAAACACCATATATTTT. Protein sequence: CASSLAGPSGNTIYF.

The chain has TRBV27 and TRBJ1-5; possibly TRBD1 for D (5 bases). This CDR3 region has 14 residues. V was cut by 5 bases and J by 4 bases, with 12 bases left in between. From germline, CDR1 is MNHEY and CDR2 SMNVEV (reference sequence). The CDR3 sequence is CASSQSRVNQPQHF. CDR3 sequence (DNA): TGTGCCAGCAGTCAAAGCAGGGTGAATCAGCCCCAGCATTTT.